These T cell receptor beta chains were read from a single sample in a study of T cell responses to AZD1222 COVID-19 vaccine. Profiling relied on immunoSEQ multiplex PCR, and the TCRdb table lists in-frame clones only, not all of them. The repertoire holds fewer than 85,000 clones, with 80% to 90% as singletons. The material sequenced was peripheral blood, taken on day 0 of AZD1222 vaccination. Receptors originate from an adult in good health. Both conserved end residues are trimmed from each CDR3.

V,J,length,CDR3
TRBV27,TRBJ1-3,13,ASSLQGQTGNTIY
TRBV19,TRBJ2-7,13,ASSIDPGNSYEQY
TRBV5-6,TRBJ2-5,12,ASSPVWTQETQY
TRBV30,TRBJ2-7,10,AWRGYSYEQY
TRBV7-9,TRBJ2-6,15,ASSLGPLGSGANVLT
TRBV10-2,TRBJ1-3,14,ASSVQTGYSGNTIY
TRBV6-4,TRBJ2-2,12,ASQDTGETGELF
TRBV7-9,TRBJ2-1,14,ASSLATSGRAGEQF
TRBV24-1,TRBJ1-4,13,ATSESGRRGEKLF
TRBV7-2,TRBJ2-5,13,ASSPQALGQETQY
TRBV5-1,TRBJ1-1,12,ASSSGPTNTEAF
TRBV4-2,TRBJ2-6,9,ASTGANVLT
TRBV11-3,TRBJ1-4,13,ASSDSGKANEKLF
TRBV4-1,TRBJ2-5,14,ASSQGLAVIGETQY
TRBV11-2,TRBJ2-7,11,ASSPRAEYEQY
TRBV12-3/TRBV12-4,TRBJ2-1,9,ASSFDNEQF
TRBV19,TRBJ1-5,14,ASSIWAGGGNQPQH
TRBV6-5,TRBJ2-3,13,AHTGASGSADTQY
TRBV28,TRBJ2-5,15,ASSPDRGGLRQETQY
TRBV6-2/TRBV6-3,TRBJ2-1,15,ASSYSPVSGIYNEQF
TRBV29-1,TRBJ2-1,11,SVSYLAYNEQF
TRBV14,TRBJ1-6,15,ASRPDTPSSYNSPLH
TRBV28,TRBJ2-1,7,ASGVGQF
TRBV11-2,TRBJ1-4,12,ASSNRAENEKLF
TRBV7-7,TRBJ2-1,15,ASSDGTSGRMGNEQF
TRBV7-2,TRBJ2-7,13,ASSQTSGRAHEQY
TRBV7-2,TRBJ2-1,14,ASSFLTGSSYNEQF
TRBV6-1,TRBJ1-1,14,ASSEARILAGLEAF
TRBV28,TRBJ2-7,12,ASTPSTEAYEQY
TRBV12-5,TRBJ1-2,10,ASGEGFYGYT
TRBV28,TRBJ2-7,11,AIQQISSYEQY
TRBV2,TRBJ1-1,12,ASSHDTMNTEAF
TRBV6-4,TRBJ2-1,13,ASSKKLDGYNEQF
TRBV19,TRBJ1-6,14,ASSLNRDRRNSPLH
TRBV9,TRBJ2-5,12,ASSGPPGGETQY
TRBV27,TRBJ1-2,10,ASSLTAYGYT
TRBV28,TRBJ2-1,11,ASSFQGYNEQF
TRBV27,TRBJ2-6,14,ASSLQARAGANVLT
TRBV9,TRBJ1-1,14,ASSGWETAMNTEAF
TRBV3-1/TRBV3-2,TRBJ2-7,11,ASSFGANYEQY
TRBV28,TRBJ2-7,12,ASSLSAGANEQY
TRBV10-3,TRBJ2-6,14,AITERSLSGANVLT
TRBV5-1,TRBJ2-7,12,ASSLGQGSTEQY
TRBV3-1/TRBV3-2,TRBJ2-7,14,ASSQRGAGWSNEQY
TRBV2,TRBJ2-7,11,ASRPSGSYEQY
TRBV5-1,TRBJ2-4,13,ASSPAGQGPVVQY
TRBV28,TRBJ2-3,11,ASRSGTTDTQY
TRBV5-1,TRBJ2-2,11,ASSRTGGGELF
TRBV6-1,TRBJ2-5,14,ASSEPRDRGIETQY
TRBV3-1/TRBV3-2,TRBJ2-7,12,ASSRFTGGYEQY
TRBV10-3,TRBJ1-2,13,AIRSAGIGNYGYT
TRBV6-2/TRBV6-3,TRBJ2-7,11,ASSRVISYEQY
TRBV5-1,TRBJ2-1,11,ASSLSSYNEQF
TRBV2,TRBJ1-1,11,ASSGEGTTEAF
TRBV6-2/TRBV6-3,TRBJ2-2,14,ASSQGTGAGTGELF
TRBV29-1,TRBJ1-6,12,SVEPVNLNSPLH